The sequence of this T cell receptor (beta chain) was determined in a study of T cells after yellow fever vaccination. Germline V CDR1 and CDR2: DFQATT, SNEGSKA (reference sequence). This CDR3 region has 14 residues. V was shortened by 5 bases and J by 3 bases, with 16 bases between the two germline ends. Production of TCR cDNA was by 5'RACE template switching, which also added a universal primer site and UMIs. TCRdb used MiXCR to reprocess the 5' RACE reads, holding one entry per CDR3 protein. The sample shows a few hundred thousand distinct CDR3 sequences, over 8% of them seen only once. The chain recombines TRBV20-1 with TRBJ1-2; tentative D call: TRBD1 (5 bases). The clonotype comes from a man aged 18 to 29 who received the YFV17D yellow fever vaccine. The sample in question was PBMCs, obtained on the day of the first yellow fever vaccination. The CDR3 coding sequence is TGCAGTGCTTACCTGGCAGGGCGTGACTATGGCTACACCTTC. Amino acids: CSAYLAGRDYGYTF.